In this sample, the clone carrying this TCR beta chain is medium-sized. Its specificity is unknown. This entry belongs to a study of T cell repertoires in aging, cancer and after chemotherapy. TCR beta rearrangements were amplified from peripheral blood genomic DNA. Study results and caveats: Rebound thymic output was suggested by rising median generation probability during chemotherapy in each cancer cohort. The repertoire data cannot show anything about immunological memory following chemotherapy.

V gave up 5 bases and J gave up 8 bases, with 18 bases separating them. This CDR3 region has 15 residues. Germline lookup yields CDR1 LNHDA and CDR2 SQIVND (reference sequence). A mixed TRB-A/B primer pool amplified rearranged TRB by multiplex touch-down PCR. TCRdb processed the multiplex PCR reads anew with MiXCR; each CDR3 protein has one entry. Found here are about 2,000 distinct CDR3 sequences, about a third of them singletons; the top ten hold approximately 35%. The chain joins TRBV19 to TRBJ1-4; D might be TRBD1 (5 bases). The sequence was obtained from a human donor in good health. The specimen was blood. The CDR3 bases are TGTGCCAGTAGTCCCCCTGGGCAGGGTTACGAAAAACTGTTTTTT. This codes for CASSPPGQGYEKLFF.